The rows below give T cell receptor beta chains drawn from one sample of a study of CD8 T cells in ankylosing spondylitis. Each CDR3 protein is one row after TCRdb ran MiXCR on the 5' RACE reads. This sample has over 20,000 distinct CDR3 sequences, with 17% found just once. The sequenced material came from blood. These TCRs come from a male donor with ankylosing spondylitis or in good health (not recorded which). The CDR3 runs from the conserved cysteine through the conserved F or W. A D gene is named only where the DNA matches it firmly. Expanded clones are given a class, and other clones once, few, many or no size at all.

many - TRBJ2-2 TRBV7-2 CASSPRGGSGNTGELFF TGTGCCAGCAGCCCCCGAGGCGGGTCCGGGAACACCGGGGAGCTGTTTTTT
- TRBD1 TRBJ1-5 TRBV6-6 CASSYVPGGTGNQPQHF TGTGCCAGCAGTTACGTCCCAGGGGGTACGGGCAATCAGCCCCAGCATTTT
many - TRBJ2-3 TRBV12-3/TRBV12-4 CASTMAGITDTQYF TGTGCCAGCACAATGGCGGGAATCACAGATACGCAGTATTTT
medium-sized TRBD2 TRBJ2-3 TRBV24-1 CATSPLVSGGPSTDTQYF TGTGCCACCAGCCCCTTAGTGTCGGGAGGACCTAGCACAGATACGCAGTATTTT
- TRBD1 TRBJ1-2 TRBV4-3 CASSQAPPGQQTSRSGYTF TGCGCCAGCAGCCAAGCCCCACCGGGACAGCAAACCTCTAGGTCTGGCTACACCTTC
few - TRBJ2-5 TRBV20-1 CSAGVVPEVNPQYF TGCAGTGCTGGGGTGGTGCCAGAAGTAAATCCCCAGTACTTC
- TRBD1 TRBJ2-6 TRBV3-1 CASSQRDRADGANVLTF TGTGCCAGCAGCCAACGGGACAGGGCGGATGGGGCCAACGTCCTGACTTTC
- TRBD2 TRBJ2-5 TRBV15 CATSRDWGGQETQYF TGTGCCACCAGCAGAGATTGGGGGGGCCAAGAGACCCAGTACTTC
- TRBD1 TRBJ1-5 TRBV27 CASSFSGQGGQPQHF TGTGCCAGCAGTTTTTCAGGACAGGGAGGTCAGCCCCAGCATTTT
- - TRBJ1-1 TRBV7-2 CASSLGMNTEAFF TGTGCCAGCAGCTTAGGGATGAACACTGAAGCTTTCTTT
many TRBD1 TRBJ2-5 TRBV6-5 CASRPTGTGTRETQYF TGTGCCAGCAGACCCACAGGGACAGGGACGAGGGAGACCCAGTACTTC
- TRBD1 TRBJ2-2 TRBV10-3 CAIKRTGDPNTGELFF TGTGCCATCAAACGGACAGGGGACCCTAACACCGGGGAGCTGTTTTTT
- TRBD2 TRBJ2-2 TRBV6-2/TRBV6-3 CASSFTLTSGSYPTGELFF TGTGCCAGCAGTTTCACCCTAACTAGCGGGAGTTACCCCACCGGGGAGCTGTTTTTT
few - TRBJ2-7 TRBV12-3/TRBV12-4 CASSSNYEQYF TGTGCCAGCAGTTCAAATTACGAGCAGTACTTC
many - TRBJ2-3 TRBV28 CASTAPGLGADTQYF TGTGCCAGCACCGCGCCAGGACTTGGTGCAGATACGCAGTATTTT
- - TRBJ1-1 TRBV7-2 CASSLAGAPNTEAFF TGTGCCAGCAGCTTAGCGGGGGCCCCGAACACTGAAGCTTTCTTT
few - TRBJ1-5 TRBV20-1 CSALWGRNQPQHF TGCAGTGCGCTTTGGGGGAGAAATCAGCCCCAGCATTTT
many TRBD2 TRBJ2-2 TRBV10-3 CAISESSGANTGELFF TGTGCCATCAGTGAGTCGAGCGGGGCGAACACCGGGGAGCTGTTTTTT
few - TRBJ2-2 TRBV4-3 CASSRALGGELFF TGCGCCAGCAGCCGGGCCCTCGGCGGGGAGCTGTTTTTT
- - TRBJ2-2 TRBV30 CAWKRFGELFF TGTGCCTGGAAAAGATTCGGGGAGCTGTTTTTT
few TRBD2 TRBJ2-2 TRBV5-1 CASTGLANTGELFF TGCGCCAGCACGGGACTAGCGAACACCGGGGAGCTGTTTTTT
- - TRBJ2-3 TRBV7-3 CASSLRRAASTDTQYF TGTGCCAGCAGCCTCCGCCGGGCCGCCAGCACAGATACGCAGTATTTT
many - TRBJ1-4 TRBV20-1 CSARDMDGGEKLFF TGCAGTGCTAGAGATATGGACGGAGGGGAAAAACTGTTTTTT
- TRBD2 TRBJ2-1 TRBV30 CAWSGLAWGPEQFF TGTGCCTGGAGTGGACTAGCGTGGGGGCCTGAGCAGTTCTTC
- - TRBJ2-5 TRBV29-1 CSVPERGETQYF TGCAGCGTTCCCGAGAGGGGTGAGACCCAGTACTTC
few - TRBJ2-1 TRBV3-1 CASSQDLGSLNEQFF TGTGCCAGCAGCCAAGATTTGGGCTCCCTCAATGAGCAGTTCTTC
many TRBD1 TRBJ2-3 TRBV29-1 CSVETGLADTQYF TGCAGCGTTGAGACAGGGTTGGCAGATACGCAGTATTTT
- - TRBJ2-2 TRBV29-1 CSVARSDGELFF TGCAGCGTCGCACGGAGCGACGGGGAGCTGTTTTTT
few - TRBJ1-1 TRBV5-1 CASNPTGGGITEAFF TGCGCCAGCAACCCAACCGGGGGGGGGATTACTGAAGCTTTCTTT
many - TRBJ1-1 TRBV5-1 CASSPTSSQTEAFF TGCGCCAGCAGCCCGACCTCGAGTCAGACTGAAGCTTTCTTT
- - TRBJ2-3 TRBV28 CASSFGHSTDTQYF TGTGCCAGCAGTTTTGGACATAGCACAGATACGCAGTATTTT
- - TRBJ2-3 TRBV28 CASRDTDTQYF TGTGCCAGCAGAGACACAGATACGCAGTATTTT
many TRBD2 TRBJ2-3 TRBV4-3 CASSQAGGSGKITDTQYF TGCGCCAGCAGCCAAGCGGGTGGTAGCGGGAAGATAACAGATACGCAGTATTTT
- TRBD1 TRBJ1-6 TRBV7-9 CASSLGDRGLSSPLHF TGTGCCAGCAGCTTAGGGGACAGGGGGCTTTCGTCACCCCTCCACTTT
- TRBD1 TRBJ2-5 TRBV13 CASSRPRGRETQYF TGTGCCAGCAGCCGACCAAGGGGGCGAGAGACCCAGTACTTC
many - TRBJ2-1 TRBV7-9 CASSTAGFHEQFF TGTGCCAGCAGCACCGCAGGGTTCCATGAGCAGTTCTTC
- TRBD2 TRBJ2-5 TRBV20-1 CSARKLAGARETQYF TGCAGTGCTAGGAAACTAGCGGGGGCGAGAGAGACCCAGTACTTC
- - TRBJ2-5 TRBV5-1 CASSLAPRGRIQETQYF TGCGCCAGCAGCTTGGCCCCCAGGGGTAGGATTCAAGAGACCCAGTACTTC
- TRBD2 TRBJ2-1 TRBV6-5 CASSLAGLAGGLSYNEQFF TGTGCCAGCAGCCTAGCGGGACTAGCGGGAGGTCTCTCCTACAATGAGCAGTTCTTC
few - TRBJ1-4 TRBV20-1 CSARDKGATNEKLFF TGCAGTGCTAGAGATAAAGGGGCTACTAATGAAAAACTGTTTTTT
- - TRBJ2-4 TRBV29-1 CSVNTGLSKNIQYF TGCAGCGTTAATACAGGGTTGTCCAAAAACATTCAGTACTTC
many TRBD2 TRBJ2-1 TRBV7-2 CASSYRAGVNEQFF TGTGCCAGCAGTTATAGAGCGGGAGTCAATGAGCAGTTCTTC
many - TRBJ1-5 TRBV4-2 CASSQDVGYQPQHF TGTGCCAGCAGCCAAGATGTAGGTTATCAGCCCCAGCATTTT
- - TRBJ2-3 TRBV7-2 CASSLTRSTDTQYF TGTGCCAGCAGCTTAACGAGGTCCACAGATACGCAGTATTTT
- TRBD1 TRBJ1-5 TRBV29-1 CSVEERDRGCNQPQHF TGCAGCGTTGAAGAACGGGACAGGGGTTGCAATCAGCCCCAGCATTTT